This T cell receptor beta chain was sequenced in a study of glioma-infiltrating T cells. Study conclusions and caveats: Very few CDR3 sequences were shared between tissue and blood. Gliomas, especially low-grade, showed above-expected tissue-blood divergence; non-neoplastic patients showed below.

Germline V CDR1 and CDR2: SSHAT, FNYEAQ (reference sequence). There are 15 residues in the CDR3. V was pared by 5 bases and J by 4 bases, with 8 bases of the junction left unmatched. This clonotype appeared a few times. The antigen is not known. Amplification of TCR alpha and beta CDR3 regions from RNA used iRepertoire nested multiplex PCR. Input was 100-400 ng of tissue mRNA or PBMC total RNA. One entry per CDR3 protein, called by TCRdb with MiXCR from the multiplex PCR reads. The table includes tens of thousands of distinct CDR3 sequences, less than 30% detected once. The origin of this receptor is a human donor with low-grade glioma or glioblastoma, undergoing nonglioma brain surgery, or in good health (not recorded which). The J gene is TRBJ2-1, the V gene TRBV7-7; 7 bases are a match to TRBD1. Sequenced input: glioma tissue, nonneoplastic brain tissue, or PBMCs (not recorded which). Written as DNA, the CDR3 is TGTGCCAGCAGCCCCGAACCGGGACAGTACAATGAGCAGTTCTTC. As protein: CASSPEPGQYNEQFF.